This T cell receptor beta chain was identified during a study of T cells after yellow fever vaccination. Overall study results and limits: Weaker, the secondary response peaked sooner, at day 5 versus 15.

TCRdb fed the 5' RACE reads into MiXCR, producing one record per CDR3 protein. This sample has about 300,000 distinct CDR3 sequences, with roughly 7% found just once. This clonotype has just a few counts. Antigen specificity is unknown. The receptor's source is a man younger than 30 who received the YFV17D yellow fever vaccine. The source material was PBMCs, sampled about 41 days after the first yellow fever vaccination.

This chain's CDR3 is CASSFAGTDIQYF. CDR3 in DNA: TGTGCCAGCAGCTTTGCGGGGACGGACATTCAGTACTTC. The V call is TRBV7-2, the J call TRBJ2-4, with D perhaps matching TRBD2 (6 bases). The CDR3 has 13 residues. The germline V and J ends were trimmed by 3 bases and 8 bases, with 11 bases remaining between them. The V gene's germline CDR1 is SGHTA and CDR2 FQGNSA.